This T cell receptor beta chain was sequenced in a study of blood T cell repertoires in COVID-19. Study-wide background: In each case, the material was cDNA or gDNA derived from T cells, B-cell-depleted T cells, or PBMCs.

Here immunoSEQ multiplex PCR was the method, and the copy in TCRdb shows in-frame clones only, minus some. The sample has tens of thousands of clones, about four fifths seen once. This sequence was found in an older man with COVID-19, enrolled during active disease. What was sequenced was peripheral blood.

DNA of the CDR3: TGCAGCGTTGAGGCAGGGGCTGAAGCTTTCTTT. Encoded protein: CSVEAGAEAFF. This rearrangement joins TRBV29-1 to TRBJ1-1; D perhaps matches TRBD1 (6 bases). Per the germline V gene, CDR1 is SQVTM and CDR2 is ANQGSEA. The CDR3 contains 11 residues. V was clipped by 3 bases and J by 6 bases, with 8 bases between them.